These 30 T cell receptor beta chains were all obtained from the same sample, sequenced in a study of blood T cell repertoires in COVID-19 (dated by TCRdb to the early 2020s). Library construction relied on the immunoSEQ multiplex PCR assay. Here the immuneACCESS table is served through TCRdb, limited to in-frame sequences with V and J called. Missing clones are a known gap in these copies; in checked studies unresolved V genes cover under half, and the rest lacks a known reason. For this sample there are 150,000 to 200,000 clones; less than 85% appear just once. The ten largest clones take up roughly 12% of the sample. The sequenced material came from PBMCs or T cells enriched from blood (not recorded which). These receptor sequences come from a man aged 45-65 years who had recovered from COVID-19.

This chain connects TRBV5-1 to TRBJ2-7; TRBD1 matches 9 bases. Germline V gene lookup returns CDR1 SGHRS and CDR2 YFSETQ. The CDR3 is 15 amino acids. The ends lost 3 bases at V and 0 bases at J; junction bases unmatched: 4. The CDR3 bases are TGCGCCAGCAGCTGGGGGACAGGGCTCTCCTACGAGCAGTACTTC. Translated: CASSWGTGLSYEQYF.

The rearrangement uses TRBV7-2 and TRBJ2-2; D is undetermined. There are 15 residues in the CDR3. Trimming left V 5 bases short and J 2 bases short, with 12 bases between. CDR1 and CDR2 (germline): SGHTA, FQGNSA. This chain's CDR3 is CASSPNTLNTGELFF. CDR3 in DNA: TGTGCCAGCAGCCCTAATACTTTAAACACCGGGGAGCTGTTTTTT.

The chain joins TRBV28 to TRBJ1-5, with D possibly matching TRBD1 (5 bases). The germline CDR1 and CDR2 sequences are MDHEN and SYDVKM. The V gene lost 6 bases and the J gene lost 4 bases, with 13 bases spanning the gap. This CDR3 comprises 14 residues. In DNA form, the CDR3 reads TGTGCCAGCAGACGGAGGGACGGAAATCAGCCCCAGCATTTT. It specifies CASRRRDGNQPQHF.

The CDR3 sequence: CASSQPTGEETQYF. DNA for the CDR3: TGTGCCAGCAGCCAACCCACAGGGGAAGAGACCCAGTACTTC. The chain is built from TRBV4-2 and TRBJ2-5; 7 bases line up with TRBD1. CDR3 length equals 14 residues. Trimming cost V 2 bases and J 3 bases; bases outside gene matches: 3. Germline V gene sequence: CDR1 LGHNA, CDR2 YNFKEQ.

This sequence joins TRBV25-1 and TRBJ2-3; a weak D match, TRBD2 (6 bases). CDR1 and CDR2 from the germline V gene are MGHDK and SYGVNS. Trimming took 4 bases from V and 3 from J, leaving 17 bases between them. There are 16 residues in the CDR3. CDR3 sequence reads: CASSARDSRSTDTQYF. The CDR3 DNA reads TGTGCCAGCAGTGCCCGGGACTCTAGATCGACAGATACGCAGTATTTT. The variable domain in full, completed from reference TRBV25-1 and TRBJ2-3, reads EADIYQTPRYLVIGTGKKITLECSQTMGHDKMYWYQQDPGMELHLIHYSYGVNSTEKGDLSSESTVSRIRTEHFPLTLESARPSHTSQYLCASSARDSRSTDTQYFGPGTRLTVL.

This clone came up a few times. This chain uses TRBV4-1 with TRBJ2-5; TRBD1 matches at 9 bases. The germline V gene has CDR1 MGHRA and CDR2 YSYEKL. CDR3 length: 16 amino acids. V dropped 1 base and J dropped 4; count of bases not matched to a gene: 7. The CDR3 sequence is CASSQVQGARGETQYF. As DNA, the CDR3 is TGCGCCAGCAGCCAAGTACAGGGGGCGAGGGGAGAGACCCAGTACTTC.

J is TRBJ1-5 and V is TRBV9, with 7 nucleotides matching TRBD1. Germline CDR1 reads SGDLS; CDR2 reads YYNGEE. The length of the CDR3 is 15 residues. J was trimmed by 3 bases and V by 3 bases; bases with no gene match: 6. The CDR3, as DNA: TGTGCCAGCAGCGCAACGGGACAGACCAATCAGCCCCAGCATTTT. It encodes CASSATGQTNQPQHF.

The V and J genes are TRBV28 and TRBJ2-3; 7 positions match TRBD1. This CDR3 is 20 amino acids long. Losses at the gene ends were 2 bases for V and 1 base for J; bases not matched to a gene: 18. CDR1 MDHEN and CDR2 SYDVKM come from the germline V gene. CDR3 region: CASSLPPPTPTGQRTDTQYF. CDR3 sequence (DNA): TGTGCCAGCAGTTTACCCCCCCCGACTCCAACGGGACAGCGCACAGATACGCAGTATTTT. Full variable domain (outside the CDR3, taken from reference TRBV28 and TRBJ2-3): DVKVTQSSRYLVKRTGEKVFLECVQDMDHENMFWYRQDPGLGLRLIYFSYDVKMKEKGDIPEGYSVSREKKERFSLILESASTNQTSMYLCASSLPPPTPTGQRTDTQYFGPGTRLTVL.

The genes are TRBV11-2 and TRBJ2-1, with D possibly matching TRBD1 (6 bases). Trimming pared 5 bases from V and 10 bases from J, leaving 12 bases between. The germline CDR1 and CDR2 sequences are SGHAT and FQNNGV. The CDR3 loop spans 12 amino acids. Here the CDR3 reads CASSPRGIEQFF. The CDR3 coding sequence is TGTGCCAGCAGCCCGAGGGGGATCGAGCAGTTCTTC.

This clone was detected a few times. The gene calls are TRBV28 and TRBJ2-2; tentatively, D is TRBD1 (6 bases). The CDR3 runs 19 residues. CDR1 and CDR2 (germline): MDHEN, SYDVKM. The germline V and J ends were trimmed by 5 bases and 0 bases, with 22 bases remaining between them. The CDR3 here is CASSPLQGYLLANTGELFF. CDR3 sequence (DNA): TGTGCCAGCAGTCCACTACAGGGCTACCTCCTTGCGAACACCGGGGAGCTGTTTTTT.

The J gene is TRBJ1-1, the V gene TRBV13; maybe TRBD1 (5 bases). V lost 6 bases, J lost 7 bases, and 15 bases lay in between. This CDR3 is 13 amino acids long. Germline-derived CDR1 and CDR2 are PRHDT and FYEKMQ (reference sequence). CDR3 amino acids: CASRTDPGGEAFF. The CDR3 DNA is TGTGCCAGCAGAACCGACCCGGGGGGTGAAGCTTTCTTT.

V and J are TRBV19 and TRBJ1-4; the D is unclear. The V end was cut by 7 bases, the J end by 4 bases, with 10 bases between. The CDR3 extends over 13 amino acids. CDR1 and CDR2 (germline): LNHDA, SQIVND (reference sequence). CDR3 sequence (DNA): TGTGCCAGTAAGCAGACTATTAATGAAAAACTGTTTTTT. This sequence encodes CASKQTINEKLFF.

The CDR3 loop is CASSPLPGGSYGYTF. The CDR3 DNA is TGTGCCAGCTCACCACTCCCAGGGGGGAGCTATGGCTACACCTTC. This chain uses TRBV18 with TRBJ1-2; 7 bases line up with TRBD1. The ends lost 1 base at V and 4 bases at J; junction bases unmatched: 6. The CDR3 length is 15 residues. Per the germline V gene, CDR1 is KGHSH and CDR2 is LQKENI.

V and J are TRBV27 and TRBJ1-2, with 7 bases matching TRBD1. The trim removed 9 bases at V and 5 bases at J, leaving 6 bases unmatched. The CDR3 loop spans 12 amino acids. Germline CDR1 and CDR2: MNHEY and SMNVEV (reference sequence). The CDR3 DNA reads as TGTGCCAGACCGGGACAGACTTATGGCTACACCTTC. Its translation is CARPGQTYGYTF.

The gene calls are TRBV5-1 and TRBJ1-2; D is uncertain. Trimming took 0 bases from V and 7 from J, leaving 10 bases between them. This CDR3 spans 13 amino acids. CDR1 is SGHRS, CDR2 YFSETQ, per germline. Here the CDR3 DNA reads TGCGCCAGCAGCTTGGGGGCAGGTGGTGGCTACACCTTC. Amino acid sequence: CASSLGAGGGYTF.

CDR3 protein: CASSYDRGSEQFF. In nucleotides, the CDR3 is TGTGCCAGCAGCTACGACAGGGGGTCCGAGCAGTTCTTC. The chain joins TRBV7-3 to TRBJ2-1; 9 nucleotides line up with TRBD1. The CDR3 totals 13 residues. J gave up 10 bases and V 4 bases, and 5 bases lay outside the gene matches. Germline CDR1 SGHTA, CDR2 FQGTGA.

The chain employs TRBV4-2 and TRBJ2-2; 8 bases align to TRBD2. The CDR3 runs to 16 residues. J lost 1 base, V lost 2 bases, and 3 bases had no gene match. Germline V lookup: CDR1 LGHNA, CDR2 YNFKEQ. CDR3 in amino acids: CASSQRTSLNTGELFF. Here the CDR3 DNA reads TGTGCCAGCAGCCAACGGACTAGCTTGAACACCGGGGAGCTGTTTTTT.

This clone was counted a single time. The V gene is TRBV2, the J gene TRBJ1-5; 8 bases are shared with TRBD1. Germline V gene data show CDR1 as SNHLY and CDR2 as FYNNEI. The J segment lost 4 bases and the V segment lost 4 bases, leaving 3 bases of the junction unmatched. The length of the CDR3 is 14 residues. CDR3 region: CASSVGQGNQPQHF. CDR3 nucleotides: TGTGCCAGCAGTGTCGGACAGGGAAATCAGCCCCAGCATTTT.

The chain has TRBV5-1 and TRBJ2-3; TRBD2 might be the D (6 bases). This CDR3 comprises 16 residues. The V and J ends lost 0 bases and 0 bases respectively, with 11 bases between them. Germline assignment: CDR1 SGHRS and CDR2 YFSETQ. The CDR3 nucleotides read TGCGCCAGCAGCTTGGCCGGGACTGGGAGCACAGATACGCAGTATTTT. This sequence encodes CASSLAGTGSTDTQYF.

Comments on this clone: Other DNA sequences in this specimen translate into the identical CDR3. The CDR3 protein is CASSYSTSGGANEQFF. CDR3 bases: TGTGCCAGCAGTTACTCGACTAGCGGGGGGGCCAATGAGCAGTTCTTC. The chain carries TRBV6-5 and TRBJ2-1; 14 nucleotides align to TRBD2. Trimming cost V 0 bases and J 6 bases; bases outside gene matches: 1. The germline CDR1 and CDR2 sequences are MNHEY and SVGAGI. This CDR3 has 16 amino acids.

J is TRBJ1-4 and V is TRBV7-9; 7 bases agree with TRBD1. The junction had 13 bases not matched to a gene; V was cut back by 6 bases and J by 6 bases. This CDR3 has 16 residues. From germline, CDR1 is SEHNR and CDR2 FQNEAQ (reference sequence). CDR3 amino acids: CASSFRSEGAHEKLFF. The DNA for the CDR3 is TGTGCCAGCAGTTTTCGGAGTGAGGGGGCGCATGAAAAACTGTTTTTT.

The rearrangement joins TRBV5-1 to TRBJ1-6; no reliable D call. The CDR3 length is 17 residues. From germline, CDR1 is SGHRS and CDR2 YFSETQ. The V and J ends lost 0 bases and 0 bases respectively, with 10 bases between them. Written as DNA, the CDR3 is TGCGCCAGCAGCTTGGGGCGGATCCTCTCCTATAATTCACCCCTCCACTTT. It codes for CASSLGRILSYNSPLHF.

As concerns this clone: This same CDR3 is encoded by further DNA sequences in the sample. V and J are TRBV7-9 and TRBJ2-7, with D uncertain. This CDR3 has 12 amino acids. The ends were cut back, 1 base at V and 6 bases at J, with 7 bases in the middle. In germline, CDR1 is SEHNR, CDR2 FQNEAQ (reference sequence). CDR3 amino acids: CASSLELGEQYF. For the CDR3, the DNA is TGTGCCAGCAGCTTAGAACTCGGCGAGCAGTACTTC.

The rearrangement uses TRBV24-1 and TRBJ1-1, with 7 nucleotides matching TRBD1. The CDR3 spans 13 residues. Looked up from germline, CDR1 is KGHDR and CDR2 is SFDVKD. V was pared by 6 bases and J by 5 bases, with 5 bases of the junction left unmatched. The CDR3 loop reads CATSSTGITEAFF. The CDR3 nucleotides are TGTGCCACCAGTTCGACAGGGATTACTGAAGCTTTCTTT.

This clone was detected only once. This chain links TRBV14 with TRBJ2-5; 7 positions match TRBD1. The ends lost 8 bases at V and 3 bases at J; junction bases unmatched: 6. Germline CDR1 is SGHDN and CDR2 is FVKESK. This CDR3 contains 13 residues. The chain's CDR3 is CASRGQSEETQYF. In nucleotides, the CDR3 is TGTGCCAGCCGGGGACAGTCTGAAGAGACCCAGTACTTC.

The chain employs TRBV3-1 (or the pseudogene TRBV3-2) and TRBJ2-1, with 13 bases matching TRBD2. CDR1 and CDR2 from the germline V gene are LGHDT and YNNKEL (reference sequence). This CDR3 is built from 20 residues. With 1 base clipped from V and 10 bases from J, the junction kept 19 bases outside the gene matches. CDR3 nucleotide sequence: TGTGCCAGCAGCCAAGGCTATTGGACTAGCGGGGGTACTTTTTCTGGCGAGCAGTTCTTC. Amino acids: CASSQGYWTSGGTFSGEQFF.

The CDR3: CASSSRGLGTDTQYF. In DNA, the CDR3 is TGTGCCAGCAGTTCAAGGGGATTGGGCACAGATACGCAGTATTTT. The rearrangement uses TRBV6-2 or TRBV6-3 and TRBJ2-3, with D possibly matching TRBD1 (5 bases). The CDR3 spans 15 residues. Germline lookup yields CDR1 MNHEY and CDR2 SVGEGT. V was clipped by 4 bases and J by 1 base, with 12 bases between them.

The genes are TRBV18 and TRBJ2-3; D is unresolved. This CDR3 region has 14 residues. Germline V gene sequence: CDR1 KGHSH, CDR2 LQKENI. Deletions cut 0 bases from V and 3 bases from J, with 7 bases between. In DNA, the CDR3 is TGTGCCAGCTCACCACCTTCTGCGACAGATACGCAGTATTTT. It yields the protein CASSPPSATDTQYF.

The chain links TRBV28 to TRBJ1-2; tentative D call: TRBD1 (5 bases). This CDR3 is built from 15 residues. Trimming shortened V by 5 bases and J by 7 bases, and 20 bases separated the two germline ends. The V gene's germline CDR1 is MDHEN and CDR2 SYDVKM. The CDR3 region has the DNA TGTGCCAGCAGTCTCGACAGCGTTGGTATCGGTGGCTACACCTTC. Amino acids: CASSLDSVGIGGYTF.

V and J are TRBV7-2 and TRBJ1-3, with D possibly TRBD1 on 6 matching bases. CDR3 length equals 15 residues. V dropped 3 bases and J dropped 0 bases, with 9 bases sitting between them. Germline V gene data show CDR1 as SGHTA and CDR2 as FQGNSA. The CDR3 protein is CASSFRDNSGNTIYF. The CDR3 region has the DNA TGTGCCAGCAGCTTCCGGGACAACTCTGGAAACACCATATATTTT.